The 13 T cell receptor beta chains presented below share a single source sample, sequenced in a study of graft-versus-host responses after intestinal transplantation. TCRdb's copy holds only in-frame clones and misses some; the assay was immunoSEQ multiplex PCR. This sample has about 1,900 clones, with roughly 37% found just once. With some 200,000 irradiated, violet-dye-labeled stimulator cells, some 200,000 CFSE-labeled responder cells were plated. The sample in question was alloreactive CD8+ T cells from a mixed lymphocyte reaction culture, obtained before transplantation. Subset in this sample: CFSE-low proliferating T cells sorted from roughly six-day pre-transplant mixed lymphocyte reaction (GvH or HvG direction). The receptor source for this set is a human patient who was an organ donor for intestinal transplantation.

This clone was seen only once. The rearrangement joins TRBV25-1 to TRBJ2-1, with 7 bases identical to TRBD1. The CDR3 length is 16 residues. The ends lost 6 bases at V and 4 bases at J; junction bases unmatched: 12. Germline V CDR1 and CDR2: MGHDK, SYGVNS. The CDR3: CASSPSRDSIYNEQFF. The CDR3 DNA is TGTGCCAGCAGCCCCTCCCGGGACAGCATATACAATGAGCAGTTCTTC.

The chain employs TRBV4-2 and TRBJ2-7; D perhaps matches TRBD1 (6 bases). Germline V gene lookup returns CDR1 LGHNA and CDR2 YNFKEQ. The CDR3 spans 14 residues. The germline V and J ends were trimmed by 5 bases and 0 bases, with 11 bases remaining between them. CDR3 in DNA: TGTGCCAGCAGCTTGGGGACAAACTCCTACGAGCAGTACTTC. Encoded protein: CASSLGTNSYEQYF.

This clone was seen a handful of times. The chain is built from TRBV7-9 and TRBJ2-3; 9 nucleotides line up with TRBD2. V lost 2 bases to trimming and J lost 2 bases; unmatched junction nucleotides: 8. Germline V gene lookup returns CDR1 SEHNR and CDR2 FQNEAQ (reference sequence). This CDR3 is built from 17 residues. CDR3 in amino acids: CASSLLPLAGYTDTQYF. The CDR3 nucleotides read TGTGCCAGCAGCTTACTCCCCCTAGCGGGGTACACAGATACGCAGTATTTT.

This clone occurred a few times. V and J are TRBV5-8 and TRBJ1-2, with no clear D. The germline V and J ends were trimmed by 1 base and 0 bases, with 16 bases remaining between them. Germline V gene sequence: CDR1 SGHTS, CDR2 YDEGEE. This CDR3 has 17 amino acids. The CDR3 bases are TGTGCCAGCAGCTTGTCTTTGGGCCAGGTTACTAACTATGGCTACACCTTC. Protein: CASSLSLGQVTNYGYTF.

The CDR3 sequence is CATRQGAGEIYEQYF. CDR3 DNA sequence: TGTGCCACCCGACAGGGGGCCGGAGAAATCTACGAGCAGTACTTC. The chain combines TRBV19 with TRBJ2-7; the match to TRBD1 covers 10 bases. Germline lookup yields CDR1 LNHDA and CDR2 SQIVND (reference sequence). This CDR3 is 15 amino acids long. Losses at the gene ends were 10 bases for V and 3 bases for J; bases not matched to a gene: 12.

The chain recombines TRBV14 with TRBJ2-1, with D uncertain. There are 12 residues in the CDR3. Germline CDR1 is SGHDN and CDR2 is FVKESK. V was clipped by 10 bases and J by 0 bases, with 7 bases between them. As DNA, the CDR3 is TGTGCCAAGGAAAGCTCCTACAATGAGCAGTTCTTC. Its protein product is CAKESSYNEQFF.

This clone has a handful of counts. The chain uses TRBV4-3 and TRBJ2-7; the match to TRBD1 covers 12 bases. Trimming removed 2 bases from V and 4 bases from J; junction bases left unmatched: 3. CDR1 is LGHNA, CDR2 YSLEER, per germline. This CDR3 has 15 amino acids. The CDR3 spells CASSQPGQGAYEQYF. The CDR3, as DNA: TGCGCCAGCAGCCAACCGGGACAGGGGGCATACGAGCAGTACTTC.

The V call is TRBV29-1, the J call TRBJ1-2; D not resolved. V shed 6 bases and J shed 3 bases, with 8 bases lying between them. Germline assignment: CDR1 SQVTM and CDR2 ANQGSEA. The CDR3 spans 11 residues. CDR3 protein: CSVAEDYGYTF. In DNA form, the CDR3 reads TGCAGCGTCGCCGAAGACTATGGCTACACCTTC.

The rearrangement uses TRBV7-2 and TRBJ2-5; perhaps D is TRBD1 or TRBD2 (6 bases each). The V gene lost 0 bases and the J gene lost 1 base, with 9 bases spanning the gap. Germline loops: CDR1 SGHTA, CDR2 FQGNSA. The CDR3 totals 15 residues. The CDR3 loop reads CASSLAGGSQETQYF. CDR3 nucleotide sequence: TGTGCCAGCAGCTTAGCGGGGGGCAGCCAAGAGACCCAGTACTTC.

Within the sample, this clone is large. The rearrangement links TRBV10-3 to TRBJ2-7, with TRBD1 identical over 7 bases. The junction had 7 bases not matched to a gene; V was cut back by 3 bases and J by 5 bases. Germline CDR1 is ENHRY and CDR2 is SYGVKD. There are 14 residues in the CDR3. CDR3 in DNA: TGTGCCATCAGTGAAAGACAGGGTACGAACGAGCAGTACTTC. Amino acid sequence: CAISERQGTNEQYF.

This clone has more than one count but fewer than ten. CDR3 DNA sequence: TGTGCCAGCAGCTTAGCTACGGGGAATGAGCAGTTCTTC. Translated, it gives CASSLATGNEQFF. V usage is TRBV7-2 and J usage is TRBJ2-1; perhaps TRBD2 as D (5 bases). The V end lost 0 bases, the J end lost 7 bases, and 7 bases lay between the germline ends. This CDR3 is 13 amino acids long. The germline V gene has CDR1 SGHTA and CDR2 FQGNSA.

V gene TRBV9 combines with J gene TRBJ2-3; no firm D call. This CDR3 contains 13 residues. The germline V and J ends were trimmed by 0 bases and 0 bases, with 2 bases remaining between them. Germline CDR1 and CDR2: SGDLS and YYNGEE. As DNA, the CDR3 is TGTGCCAGCAGCGTAGACAGCACAGATACGCAGTATTTT. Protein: CASSVDSTDTQYF.

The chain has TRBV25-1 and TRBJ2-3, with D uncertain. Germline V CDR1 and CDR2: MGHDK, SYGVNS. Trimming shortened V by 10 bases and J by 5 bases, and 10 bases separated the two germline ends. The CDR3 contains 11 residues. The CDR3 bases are TGTGCCACCGGTTTAGGAGATACGCAGTATTTT. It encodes CATGLGDTQYF.